These T cell receptor beta chains were read from a single sample in a study of T cell responses to AZD1222 COVID-19 vaccine. The assay was immunoSEQ multiplex PCR, and TCRdb's table has in-frame clones only and misses some. The sample lists approximately 67,000 clones, nearly 90% occurring once. The starting material was peripheral blood, obtained 28 days after the second AZD1222 dose. The source of these receptors is an adult who received the AZD1222 COVID-19 vaccine. The CDR3 runs from the conserved cysteine through the conserved F or W. The order of the fields is clone size, D gene, J gene, V gene, CDR3 DNA, CDR3 protein. D genes are given only for firm matches. Expanded clones are given a class, and other clones once, few, many or no size at all.

>-|-|TRBJ1-6|TRBV15
TGTGCCACCAGCAATTGGGGCGGGGGCCTTAATTCACCCCTCCACTTT
CATSNWGGGLNSPLHF
>once|-|TRBJ1-1|TRBV11-2
TGTGCCAGCAGCCCTCAGGGTGGCCCTGAAGCTTTCTTT
CASSPQGGPEAFF
>-|-|TRBJ1-3|TRBV3-1/TRBV3-2
TGTGCCAGCAGCCCCCTTGGAGGAAACACCATATATTTT
CASSPLGGNTIYF
>-|-|TRBJ2-5|TRBV19
TGTGCCAGTAGTCTGGACGGCCCGCGGCAGACCCAGTACTTC
CASSLDGPRQTQYF
>-|-|TRBJ2-7|TRBV5-4
TGTGCCAGCAGCTTCCTCGACGAGCAGTACTTC
CASSFLDEQYF
>-|TRBD1|TRBJ1-4|TRBV19
TGTGCCAGTAGCCCCCAGGGGGCGGTAACTAATGAAAAACTGTTTTTT
CASSPQGAVTNEKLFF
>-|-|TRBJ1-4|TRBV28
TGTGCCAGCAGTTCCGGGGGTGGGAGGAATGAAAAACTGTTTTTT
CASSSGGGRNEKLFF
>-|-|TRBJ2-2|TRBV6-5
TGTGCCAGCAGGAGGGGGTACACCGGGGAGCTGTTTTTT
CASRRGYTGELFF
>-|-|TRBJ2-7|TRBV5-1
TGCGCCAGCAGCTTTTCGGGCCTGTCCCCCGAGCAGTACTTC
CASSFSGLSPEQYF
>-|TRBD2|TRBJ2-1|TRBV10-1
TGCGCCAGCAGAGGGGCTAGCGGGGGTATAAGGGTGCAGTTCTTC
CASRGASGGIRVQFF
>few|TRBD1|TRBJ1-5|TRBV27
TGTGCCAGCAGTAATGGACAGGGGGGGCCCCAGCATTTT
CASSNGQGGPQHF
>-|TRBD2|TRBJ2-5|TRBV9
TGTGCCAGCAGCCCGCATACCACTAGCGGGAGAGGGACCCAGTACTTC
CASSPHTTSGRGTQYF
>-|TRBD2|TRBJ2-7|TRBV30
TGTGCCTGGGGGACTAGCTGGTACGAGCAGTACTTC
CAWGTSWYEQYF
>-|-|TRBJ2-1|TRBV6-6
TGTGCCAGCAGTACCCCTGGCGGCCCCTGGTTCTTC
CASSTPGGPWFF
>-|TRBD1|TRBJ2-2|TRBV29-1
TGCAGCGTGGGAACTCAGGGGGACACCGGGGAGCTGTTTTTT
CSVGTQGDTGELFF
>-|TRBD1|TRBJ1-4|TRBV5-5
TGTGCCAGCAGCTTAACAGGGGGTAGCGAAAAACTGTTTTTT
CASSLTGGSEKLFF
>-|TRBD1|TRBJ2-6|TRBV7-6
TGTGCCAGCAGCTTCGGCAGGGGGCATCCTGGGGCCAACGTCCTGACTTTC
CASSFGRGHPGANVLTF